These 17 T cell receptor beta chains were sequenced from one sample in a study of response to subunit inactivated influenza vaccine. TCRdb itself ran the RT-PCR reads through MiXCR, one entry per CDR3 protein. The sample gives 450,000 to 700,000 distinct CDR3 sequences, 12% to 15% of which show up once; around 10% is in the top ten. The sequencing here drew on PBMCs from blood, taken less than 13 days after vaccination. Receptor source: a man aged 50 to 59 who received an inactivated influenza vaccine.

This clonotype was seen at least ten times. The chain joins TRBV5-1 to TRBJ2-5; D is unresolved. Germline lookup yields CDR1 SGHRS and CDR2 YFSETQ. The CDR3 has 15 residues. The germline V and J ends were trimmed by 0 bases and 0 bases, with 9 bases remaining between them. CDR3 DNA: TGCGCCAGCAGCTTGGCCGGAACAAACCAAGAGACCCAGTACTTC. Translating gives CASSLAGTNQETQYF. Variable domain in full (rest from reference TRBV5-1 and TRBJ2-5): KAGVTQTPRYLIKTRGQQVTLSCSPISGHRSVSWYQQTPGQGLQFLFEYFSETQRNKGNFPGRFSGRQFSNSRSEMNVSTLELGDSALYLCASSLAGTNQETQYFGPGTRLLVL.

This clonotype was found a few times. V is TRBV12-5 and J is TRBJ2-7; 7 bases match TRBD1. Trimming removed 3 bases from V and 0 bases from J; junction bases left unmatched: 8. Germline loops: CDR1 LGHNT, CDR2 FRNRAP. CDR3 length equals 16 residues. The CDR3 DNA follows: TGTGCTAGTGGTTTCCCCCCCCGGGACAGCTCCTACGAGCAGTACTTC. Its protein product is CASGFPPRDSSYEQYF. The variable domain in full, with the rest retrieved from reference TRBV12-5 and TRBJ2-7, is DARVTQTPRHKVTEMGQEVTMRCQPILGHNTVFWYRQTMMQGLELLAYFRNRAPLDDSGMPKDRFSAEMPDATLATLKIQPSEPRDSAVYFCASGFPPRDSSYEQYFGPGTRLTVT.

The CDR3 region has the DNA TGCAGTGCTAGAGGGGGGACAGGTGGCTACACCTTC. It is translated as CSARGGTGGYTF. The chain couples TRBV20-1 to TRBJ1-2, with TRBD1 identical over 8 bases. CDR1 DFQATT and CDR2 SNEGSKA come from the germline V gene (reference sequence). This CDR3 comprises 12 residues. After removal of 1 base from V and 7 bases from J, the junction contained 2 bases not matched to a gene.

The chain joins TRBV6-1 to TRBJ2-1; 12 nucleotides agree with TRBD2. CDR1 is MNHNS, CDR2 SASEGT, per germline. After removal of 1 base from V and 4 bases from J, the junction contained 11 bases not matched to a gene. CDR3 size: 19 residues. CDR3 nucleotide sequence: TGTGCCAGCAGTGAAGAGGCTAGCGGGGGGGCTAGGATTTACAATGAGCAGTTCTTC. It is translated as CASSEEASGGARIYNEQFF.

This clonotype was seen only a few times. The chain carries TRBV6-2 or TRBV6-3 and TRBJ2-2, with 10 bases lining up with TRBD1. Germline assignment: CDR1 MNHEY and CDR2 SVGEGT. Trimming at V came to 4 bases and at J to 3 bases, leaving 8 bases not matched to a gene. This CDR3 spans 17 amino acids. The CDR3 is CASSFNTGTGDTGELFF. DNA of the CDR3: TGTGCCAGCAGTTTCAATACCGGGACAGGGGACACCGGGGAGCTGTTTTTT.

This CDR3 reads CSASWQPNTEAFF. The DNA of the CDR3 is TGCAGTGCTAGTTGGCAGCCGAACACTGAAGCTTTCTTT. V gene TRBV20-1 combines with J gene TRBJ1-1, with no clear D. The V gene's germline CDR1 is DFQATT and CDR2 SNEGSKA (reference sequence). This CDR3 has 13 amino acids. V was cut by 3 bases and J by 1 base, with 9 bases left in between.

The V call is TRBV6-2 or TRBV6-3, the J call TRBJ2-7, with D uncertain. The CDR3 consists of 15 residues. The V and J ends lost 5 bases and 6 bases respectively, with 20 bases between them. Germline loops: CDR1 MNHEY, CDR2 SVGEGT. CDR3 region: CASSLWEGNLLEQYF. CDR3 in DNA: TGTGCCAGCAGTCTCTGGGAAGGGAATCTCCTCGAGCAGTACTTC.

The chain uses TRBV7-2 and TRBJ2-1; D unresolved. The V end was cut by 5 bases, the J end by 4 bases, with 18 bases between. The CDR3 length is 16 residues. CDR1 and CDR2 (germline): SGHTA, FQGNSA. This chain's CDR3 is CASSPGSRSRYNEQFF. The CDR3 region has the DNA TGTGCCAGCAGCCCTGGATCACGGAGCCGGTACAATGAGCAGTTCTTC.

A few counts support this clonotype. The rearrangement uses TRBV7-2 and TRBJ2-7; TRBD2 agrees at 9 bases. Germline lookup yields CDR1 SGHTA and CDR2 FQGNSA. V lost 4 bases, J lost 0 bases, and 4 bases stayed unmatched. This CDR3 is built from 15 residues. The CDR3 is CASSWYSGSSYEQYF. The CDR3 coding sequence is TGTGCCAGCAGCTGGTATAGCGGGAGCTCCTACGAGCAGTACTTC.

The chain couples TRBV20-1 to TRBJ2-5; TRBD2 matches at 9 bases. Germline CDR1 DFQATT, CDR2 SNEGSKA (reference sequence). V lost 0 bases to trimming and J lost 2 bases; unmatched junction nucleotides: 4. CDR3 length equals 15 residues. The chain's CDR3 is CSARDASGVQETQYF. In DNA form, the CDR3 reads TGCAGTGCTAGAGATGCTAGCGGGGTACAAGAGACCCAGTACTTC.

The table lists this clonotype with many counts. A much larger clone differs from this one at a single base, so this may be a read error. This chain joins TRBV7-9 and TRBJ2-5; no firm D call. Per germline, CDR1 SEHNR and CDR2 FQNEAQ (reference sequence). Trimming took 2 bases from V and 3 from J, leaving 4 bases between them. The CDR3 loop spans 12 amino acids. CDR3 residues: CASSLIEETQYF. In nucleotides, the CDR3 is TGTGCCAGCAGCTTAATAGAAGAGACCCAGTACTTC.

The V gene is TRBV28, the J gene TRBJ2-1; tentative D call: TRBD2 (6 bases). Germline V gene data show CDR1 as MDHEN and CDR2 as SYDVKM. The CDR3 is made up of 16 amino acids. Between the trimmed V and J ends, which lost 8 bases and 6 bases, there was a span of 23 bases. The CDR3 reads CASSFLRLERGNEQFF. CDR3 sequence (DNA): TGTGCCAGCTCTTTCCTTCGACTAGAAAGAGGCAATGAGCAGTTCTTC.

V is TRBV5-6 and J is TRBJ2-1; 16 positions agree with TRBD2. After removal of 10 bases from V and 7 bases from J, the junction contained 11 bases not matched to a gene. Per germline, CDR1 SGHDT and CDR2 YYEEEE. This CDR3 spans 16 amino acids. CDR3: CASGTSGRASLNEQFF. CDR3 sequence (DNA): TGTGCCTCCGGGACTAGCGGGAGGGCCAGTCTTAATGAGCAGTTCTTC.

This sequence joins TRBV5-6 and TRBJ2-2, with D perhaps being TRBD1 or TRBD2 (5 bases each). Trimming took off 4 bases at V and 1 base at J, with 14 bases between the two ends. The CDR3 contains 16 residues. Germline V gene data show CDR1 as SGHDT and CDR2 as YYEEEE. The chain's CDR3 is CASSPAWGRNTGELFF. CDR3 DNA: TGTGCCAGCAGCCCGGCGTGGGGACGGAACACCGGGGAGCTGTTTTTT.

A few counts support this clonotype. The chain carries TRBV7-6 and TRBJ1-6; D is uncertain. The CDR3 extends over 14 amino acids. Germline V CDR1 and CDR2: SGHVS, FNYEAQ. Between the trimmed V and J ends, which lost 0 bases and 7 bases, there was a span of 7 bases. The CDR3 region has the DNA TGTGCCAGCAGCTTAGCCCAGGCAAATTCACCCCTCCACTTT. It codes for CASSLAQANSPLHF.

This clonotype appeared many times. The chain uses TRBV12-3 or TRBV12-4 and TRBJ2-1, with 10 nucleotides matching TRBD2. The length of the CDR3 is 16 residues. Trimming at V came to 5 bases and at J to 4 bases, leaving 8 bases not matched to a gene. The chain's CDR3 is CASSPTAGGLYNEQFF. The CDR3 DNA reads as TGTGCCAGCAGTCCAACAGCGGGAGGGCTTTACAATGAGCAGTTCTTC.

The chain employs TRBV20-1 and TRBJ2-1; tentative D call: TRBD2 (6 bases). Trimming cost V 3 bases and J 3 bases, with 12 bases left between them. Germline CDR1 is DFQATT and CDR2 is SNEGSKA (reference sequence). CDR3 length: 14 amino acids. In nucleotides, the CDR3 is TGCAGTGCTAGGCTGCGACTAGTCTACAATGAGCAGTTCTTC. Encoded protein: CSARLRLVYNEQFF.